The T cell receptor beta chain under discussion was sequenced for a study of shared clonotypes between healthy human individuals. General observations from the study: Estimated richness values were generally larger in naive subsets than in memory subsets.

Generated by immunoSEQ multiplex PCR, the TCRdb table keeps only in-frame clones and is missing some. The sample includes about a million clones, about 72% of them seen just once. Points on this clone: Its cognate antigen is unknown.

The CDR3 covers 14 residues. Trimming cost V 4 bases and J 0 bases, with 10 bases left between them. CDR1 is SGHKS, CDR2 YYEKEE, per germline (reference sequence). The chain carries TRBV5-5 and TRBJ2-5; D unresolved. This receptor was taken from a man between 18 and 35 years old in good health. Some clones in this sample may be carry-over from other donors' samples. The sequencing sample was made of memory CD4+ T cells from PBMCs. Subset specified: CD45RA-negative fraction. CDR3 coding DNA: TGTGCCAGCAGCACACCGACAAACCAAGAGACCCAGTACTTC. It yields the protein CASSTPTNQETQYF. Drawing the rest from reference TRBV5-5 and TRBJ2-5, the complete variable domain is DAGVTQSPTHLIKTRGQQVTLRCSPISGHKSVSWYQQVLGQGPQFIFQYYEKEERGRGNFPDRFSARQFPNYSSELNVNALLLGDSALYLCASSTPTNQETQYFGPGTRLLVL.